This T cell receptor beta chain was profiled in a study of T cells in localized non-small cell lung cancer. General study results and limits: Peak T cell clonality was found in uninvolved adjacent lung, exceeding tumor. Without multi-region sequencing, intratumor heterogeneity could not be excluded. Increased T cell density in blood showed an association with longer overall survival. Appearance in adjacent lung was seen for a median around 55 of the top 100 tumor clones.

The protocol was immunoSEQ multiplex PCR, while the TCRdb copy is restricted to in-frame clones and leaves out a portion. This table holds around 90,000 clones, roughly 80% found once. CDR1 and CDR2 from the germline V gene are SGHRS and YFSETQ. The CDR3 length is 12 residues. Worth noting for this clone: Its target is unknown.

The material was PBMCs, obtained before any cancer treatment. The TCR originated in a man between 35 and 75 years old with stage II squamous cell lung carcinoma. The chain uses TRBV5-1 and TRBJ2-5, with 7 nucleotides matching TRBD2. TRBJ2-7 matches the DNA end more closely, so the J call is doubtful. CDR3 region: CASSFGGSEQYF. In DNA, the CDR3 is TGCGCCAGCAGCTTCGGGGGGAGCGAGCAGTACTTC.